This TCR beta chain was recovered during a study of graft-versus-host responses after intestinal transplantation. Study summary: Transplant types were multivisceral, liver-intestinal, or isolated intestinal. Each patient got anti-thymocyte globulin induction, then tacrolimus and steroids for about 3 years. Study-wide results and limits: Recipient marrow held GvH clones, some first seen in ileum or blood.

The method was immunoSEQ multiplex PCR; TCRdb's version includes in-frame clones alone and lacks a portion of them. This sample has roughly 100,000 clones, with 85% to 95% found just once. Of note for this clone: The antigen remains unidentified.

Per the germline V gene, CDR1 is LNHDA and CDR2 is SQIVND (reference sequence). Trimming shortened V by 3 bases and J by 6 bases, and 13 bases separated the two germline ends. The CDR3 runs 14 residues. The sample here was unstimulated CD8+ T cells sorted from spleen or lymph node cells, taken before transplant. V gene TRBV19 combines with J gene TRBJ2-3; no reliable D call. This clonotype was sampled from a human donor who was the organ donor for an intestinal transplant. The CDR3 loop reads CASSIPYIGDTQYF. CDR3 nucleotides: TGTGCCAGTAGTATCCCCTATATCGGGGATACGCAGTATTTT.